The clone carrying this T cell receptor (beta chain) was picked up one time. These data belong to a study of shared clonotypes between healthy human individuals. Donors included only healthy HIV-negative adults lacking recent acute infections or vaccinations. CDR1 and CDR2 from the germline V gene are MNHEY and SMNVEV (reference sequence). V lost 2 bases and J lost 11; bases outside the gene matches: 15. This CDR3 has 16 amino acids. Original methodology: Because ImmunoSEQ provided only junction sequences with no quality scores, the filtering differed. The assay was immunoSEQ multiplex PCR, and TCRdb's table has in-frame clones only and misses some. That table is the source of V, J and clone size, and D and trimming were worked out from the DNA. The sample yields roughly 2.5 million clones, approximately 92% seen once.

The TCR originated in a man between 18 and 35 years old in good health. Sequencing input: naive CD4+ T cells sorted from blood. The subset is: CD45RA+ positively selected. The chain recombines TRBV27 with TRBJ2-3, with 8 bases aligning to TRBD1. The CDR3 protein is CASSLGRQGANMRQYF. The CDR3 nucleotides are TGTGCCAGCAGTTTAGGGCGCCAGGGGGCCAACATGAGGCAGTATTTT.